The clone carrying this TCR beta chain was counted only a few times. Antigen: not known. This entry is derived from a study of blood T cells in healthy people across ages. Whole-study results and caveats: Among T cells, TCR beta diversity per million cells dropped roughly linearly as age rose.

V lost 6 bases, J lost 4 bases, and 5 bases stayed unmatched. Germline CDR1 and CDR2: SGHTA and FQGNSA. The CDR3 loop spans 13 amino acids. Combining a sample-barcoded 5' primer with a J-beta primer mix, a second PCR ran for roughly 6 to 12 cycles. One entry per CDR3 protein results from TCRdb running MiXCR on the 5' RACE reads. The data contain about a million distinct CDR3 sequences, roughly two fifths of them singletons. Sequenced sample: blood. The origin of this receptor is a young man in good health. This sequence joins TRBV7-2 and TRBJ1-2; 7 bases agree with TRBD1. CDR3 nucleotides: TGTGCCAGCAGTACGGGACAGACCTATGGCTACACCTTC. It encodes CASSTGQTYGYTF.